One and the same sample provided the 5 T cell receptor beta chains below, sequenced in a study of technical replicates of blood from a few donors. Sequenced by immunoSEQ multiplex PCR; TCRdb stores in-frame clones only, minus some. The table records just over 95,000 clones, about 95% of them present only once. Source material: T cells isolated from PBMCs. These receptors were obtained from a human donor in good health.

V is TRBV27 and J is TRBJ1-2; D is unclear. CDR1 and CDR2 (germline): MNHEY, SMNVEV (reference sequence). V was trimmed by 6 bases and J by 8 bases, leaving 13 bases between them. The CDR3 spans 12 residues. The CDR3 DNA is TGTGCCAGCAGAACGGAGCACCACGGCTACACCTTC. Its protein product is CASRTEHHGYTF.

V usage is TRBV5-1 and J usage is TRBJ1-3; possibly TRBD1 for D (6 bases). Germline V gene sequence: CDR1 SGHRS, CDR2 YFSETQ. The CDR3 spans 16 residues. Trimming pared 1 base from V and 0 bases from J, leaving 11 bases between. CDR3 region: CASSLPTGLSGNTIYF. The DNA for the CDR3 is TGCGCCAGCAGCTTGCCAACAGGGCTCTCTGGAAACACCATATATTTT.

The chain is built from TRBV19 and TRBJ2-1; 8 nucleotides agree with TRBD2. This CDR3 has 15 residues. V gave up 4 bases and J gave up 4 bases; unmatched junction bases: 6. Germline V gene data show CDR1 as LNHDA and CDR2 as SQIVND (reference sequence). DNA for the CDR3: TGTGCCAGTAGTAGCAGCGGGAGTGCTTACAATGAGCAGTTCTTC. It specifies CASSSSGSAYNEQFF. Looking up the rest from reference TRBV19 and TRBJ2-1 gives the full variable domain: DGGITQSPKYLFRKEGQNVTLSCEQNLNHDAMYWYRQDPGQGLRLIYYSQIVNDFQKGDIAEGYSVSREKKESFPLTVTSAQKNPTAFYLCASSSSGSAYNEQFFGPGTRLTVL.

This chain uses TRBV2 with TRBJ1-1, with 8 nucleotides matching TRBD1. From germline, CDR1 is SNHLY and CDR2 FYNNEI. V shed 7 bases and J 8 bases; nucleotides not matched to a gene: 12. This CDR3 is built from 14 residues. CDR3 region: CASNRFQGALEAFF. DNA for the CDR3: TGTGCCAGCAATCGATTCCAGGGGGCGTTAGAAGCTTTCTTT.

This chain joins TRBV28 and TRBJ1-3; 7 nucleotides match TRBD1. V trimming: 1 base; J trimming: 2 bases; junction bases outside the gene matches: 11. Per germline, CDR1 MDHEN and CDR2 SYDVKM. The CDR3 has 18 residues. The CDR3 spells CASSLYRPGTVAGNTIYF. DNA for the CDR3: TGTGCCAGCAGTTTATACCGCCCTGGGACAGTAGCTGGAAACACCATATATTTT.